This T cell receptor (beta chain) was sequenced during a study of cytomegalovirus exposure and HLA in healthy donors. Clones were sequenced by immunoSEQ multiplex PCR, and TCRdb holds only the in-frame ones, with some missing. The data show about 110,000 clones, under 85% seen once. Germline-derived CDR1 and CDR2 are SEHNR and FQNEAQ (reference sequence). V was trimmed by 1 base and J by 7 bases, leaving 8 bases between them. The CDR3 runs 13 residues. The rearrangement joins TRBV7-9 to TRBJ1-5, with unresolved D. Material: PBMCs. The clonotype originates from a woman aged 18-30 years in good health and CMV-seronegative. The CDR3 sequence is CASSLDGLQPQHF. The CDR3 DNA is TGTGCCAGCAGCTTAGACGGACTACAGCCCCAGCATTTT. Full variable domain (rest looked up from reference TRBV7-9 and TRBJ1-5): DTGVSQNPRHKITKRGQNVTFRCDPISEHNRLYWYRQTLGQGPEFLTYFQNEAQLEKSRLLSDRFSAERPKGSFSTLEIQRTEQGDSAMYLCASSLDGLQPQHFGDGTRLSIL.